This T cell receptor beta chain came from a study of CD8 T cells in ankylosing spondylitis. Findings of the study overall: Disease-associated clonotypes exhibited CD8+ identity and were relatively infrequent in peripheral blood. In the blood and synovial fluid of reactive arthritis, some motif variants had been previously reported. Significant enrichment of disease-linked clones was reported in matched ankylosing spondylitis synovial fluid. Characteristic of ankylosing spondylitis blood, it appeared, was a TCR beta motif comprising eight highly homologous variants.

Of note for this clonotype: What it recognizes is unknown.

A quantitative 5'-RACE method, one with molecular barcodes, was used to make TCR beta libraries. TCRdb re-called the 5' RACE reads through MiXCR, storing one row per CDR3 protein. In the table there are fewer than 400,000 distinct CDR3 sequences, around 22% of which are singletons. The TCR originated in a male donor with ankylosing spondylitis. Sequenced input: blood, either unsorted or a sorted T cell fraction (not recorded which).

CDR3 coding DNA: TGTGCCAGCAGCCAAGTGCCCAGCGGGATTTACAATGAGCAGTTCTTC. Translated: CASSQVPSGIYNEQFF. The chain links TRBV14 to TRBJ2-1, with TRBD2 identical over 7 bases. This CDR3 has 16 residues. J lost 4 bases, V lost 1 base, and 7 bases had no gene match. Germline-derived CDR1 and CDR2 are SGHDN and FVKESK.